Listed here are 3 T cell receptor beta chains from one sample, sequenced in a study of cytomegalovirus exposure and HLA in healthy donors. PCR used 60 Vbeta primers and 13 Jbeta primers. The repertoire was sequenced with immunoSEQ multiplex PCR; TCRdb's copy has only in-frame clones and lacks some. Altogether around 67,000 clones are present, roughly 75% being singletons, with the ten largest covering more than 7%. Sequencing was carried out using PBMCs. Source of these receptors: a woman aged 25 to 39 in good health and CMV-seropositive.

This chain links TRBV19 with TRBJ2-3; D is undetermined. The CDR3 totals 12 residues. Trimming removed 8 bases from V and 0 bases from J, with 6 bases in between. The germline V gene has CDR1 LNHDA and CDR2 SQIVND (reference sequence). The CDR3 loop reads CASSPSTDTQYF. Here the CDR3 DNA reads TGTGCCAGTTCCCCTAGCACAGATACGCAGTATTTT.

The chain employs TRBV2 and TRBJ2-3; D possibly corresponds to TRBD1 (5 bases). The CDR3 loop spans 13 amino acids. Trimming took off 6 bases at V and 7 bases at J, with 14 bases between the two ends. Per germline, CDR1 SNHLY and CDR2 FYNNEI. For the CDR3, the DNA is TGTGCCAGCAGACCGACAGTTGTAAATACGCAGTATTTT. It yields the protein CASRPTVVNTQYF.

The chain employs TRBV28 and TRBJ2-7, with 7 bases matching TRBD1. CDR3 size: 15 residues. V was clipped by 5 bases and J by 2 bases; unmatched bases: 9. Germline V lookup: CDR1 MDHEN, CDR2 SYDVKM. In DNA, the CDR3 is TGTGCCAGCAGTCCGATCACAGGGGTCGCCTACGAGCAGTACTTC. It codes for CASSPITGVAYEQYF.